This T cell receptor (beta chain) was found in a study of blood T cell repertoires in COVID-19. About the study: PBMCs, B-cell-depleted T cells, or T cells provided the cDNA or gDNA that made up the material.

Trimming removed 0 bases at V and 4 bases at J, with 13 bases between. The CDR3 runs 16 residues. CDR1 and CDR2 from the germline V gene are LNHNV and YYDKDF (reference sequence). As handled by the study authors: Reference gene primer amplification gave nucleated cell count estimates. Generated by immunoSEQ multiplex PCR, the TCRdb table keeps only in-frame clones and is missing some. V, J and clone size are those of that table, while D and trimming were read from the DNA. The sample contains under 300,000 clones, about 88% of which appear only once. Sequencing was performed on peripheral blood. The sequence derives from a woman in her seventies with active or convalescent COVID-19. V is TRBV15 and J is TRBJ1-5; D perhaps matches TRBD1 (5 bases). This CDR3 reads CATSRDIGDWNQPQHF. The CDR3 DNA reads as TGTGCCACCAGCAGAGATATAGGGGACTGGAATCAGCCCCAGCATTTT.